Listed below are T cell receptor beta chains from one sample, sequenced in a study of CXCR3-negative and CXCR3-positive naive CD8 T cells. TCRdb reanalyzed the 5' RACE reads and collapses them to one entry per CDR3 protein, without DNA. The sample table includes 140,000 to 150,000 distinct CDR3 sequences. The specimen was naive CXCR3+ CD8+ T cells from blood. The receptors were sampled from a human donor in good health. Some clones in this sample may be carry-over from other donors' samples. CDR3s include the opening cysteine and the closing phenylalanine or tryptophan.

v_gene,j_gene,CDR3aa
TRBV14,TRBJ2-3,CASSPPGRTDTQYF
TRBV21-1,TRBJ2-6,CASSKGGQRANVLTF
TRBV5-1,TRBJ1-2,CASSVDRGGDGYTF
TRBV7-6,TRBJ2-5,CASSSLEGGLQETQYF
TRBV29-1,TRBJ2-1,CSVTDTTSYNEQFF
TRBV15,TRBJ1-2,CATSRDARTGSYGYTF
TRBV28,TRBJ1-1,CASSLPTELNTEAFF
TRBV7-2,TRBJ1-4,CASSFADEKLFF
TRBV2,TRBJ2-5,CASSEWASGSGETQYF
TRBV2,TRBJ2-7,CASSEGSYEQYF
TRBV6-2/TRBV6-3,TRBJ1-5,CASSYMGQGPVQPQHF
TRBV28,TRBJ2-1,CASIHRSGGHNEQFF
TRBV29-1,TRBJ2-2,CSVGGNTGELFF
TRBV7-6,TRBJ2-7,CASSRDSDEQYF
TRBV29-1,TRBJ2-7,CSVESGPYEQYF
TRBV7-9,TRBJ1-2,CASSTTTDLYGYTF
TRBV7-6,TRBJ2-2,CASSLDGSDTGELFF
TRBV10-3,TRBJ2-7,CAIKPGQGGHEQYF
TRBV2,TRBJ2-1,CASSGGRALNEQFF
TRBV12-3/TRBV12-4,TRBJ2-5,CATGIRETQYF
TRBV29-1,TRBJ2-1,CSVELLTGAHTLF
TRBV7-9,TRBJ2-3,CASSLSGGGPDTQYF